A selection of T cell receptor beta chains follows, all from one sample in a study of blood T cells in healthy people across ages. TCRdb analysed the 5' RACE reads with MiXCR anew, one entry per CDR3 protein. Of hundreds of thousands of distinct CDR3 sequences listed, roughly two fifths were seen once; the top ten hold approximately 22%. What was sequenced was blood. The source is a woman in her sixties or seventies in good health. Both conserved end residues are part of each CDR3. Each record gives: CDR3 length, clone size, J gene, D gene, V gene, CDR3 protein, CDR3 DNA. The D gene is left open where the match is weak. Size is stated for part of the rows, as once, few or many counts, or as a class when the clone is expanded.

12	NA	TRBJ2-3	NA	TRBV27	CASRTGSDTQYF	TGTGCCAGCAGGACAGGTTCAGATACGCAGTATTTT
14	few	TRBJ1-4	NA	TRBV29-1	CSVWTDATNEKLFF	TGCAGCGTCTGGACAGATGCAACTAATGAAAAACTGTTTTTT
15	NA	TRBJ2-5	TRBD1	TRBV27	CASSPGGERRGEQYF	TGTGCCAGCAGTCCAGGGGGCGAGCGCCGTGGGGAGCAGTACTTC
14	NA	TRBJ2-5	TRBD2	TRBV29-1	CSVERWEGPETQYF	TGCAGCGTTGAACGGTGGGAGGGCCCGGAGACCCAGTACTTC
12	few	TRBJ2-7	NA	TRBV7-9	CASSPPGREQYF	TGTGCCAGCAGCCCTCCGGGCCGCGAGCAGTACTTC
18	many	TRBJ2-3	TRBD1	TRBV7-2	CASSLRGQGARNTDTQYF	TGTGCCAGCAGCTTACGAGGTCAGGGGGCGCGAAACACAGATACGCAGTATTTT
14	many	TRBJ1-2	NA	TRBV7-9	CASSFSRDSSGYTF	TGTGCCAGCAGCTTTTCCAGGGATAGTTCTGGCTACACCTTC
16	few	TRBJ2-1	NA	TRBV9	CASSVEATYSYNEQFF	TGTGCCAGCAGCGTAGAGGCGACCTACTCCTACAATGAGCAGTTCTTC
16	many	TRBJ2-1	NA	TRBV24-1	CATSDQLRAGYNEQFF	TGTGCCACCAGTGACCAACTCAGAGCTGGGTACAATGAGCAGTTCTTC
13	once	TRBJ2-3	NA	TRBV12-3/TRBV12-4	CASSLVPPDAQYF	TGTGCCAGCAGTTTAGTACCCCCAGATGCGCAGTATTTT
13	NA	TRBJ1-4	NA	TRBV20-1	CSLGGTKDEKLFF	TGCAGTCTCGGTGGCACCAAGGATGAAAAACTGTTTTTT
15	NA	TRBJ2-5	TRBD1	TRBV12-3/TRBV12-4	CASGLLGQGIETQYF	TGTGCCAGCGGGCTCCTGGGACAGGGGATAGAGACCCAGTACTTC
15	once	TRBJ1-2	NA	TRBV6-5	CASRHRRLSNYGYTF	TGTGCCAGCCGCCACCGGCGGCTTTCTAACTATGGCTACACCTTC
16	few	TRBJ2-3	NA	TRBV7-2	CASSLAGAGVGDTQYF	TGTGCCAGCAGCTTAGCGGGGGCGGGGGTAGGAGATACGCAGTATTTT
18	few	TRBJ2-1	NA	TRBV27	CASRIQISGTLTYNEQFF	TGTGCCAGCAGGATTCAAATTTCAGGGACTTTAACCTACAATGAGCAGTTCTTC